What follows describes a single T cell receptor (beta chain). The sample originates from a study of control samples from healthy donors and cancer patients. Here immunoSEQ multiplex PCR was the method, and the copy in TCRdb shows in-frame clones only, minus some. The sample has fewer than 200,000 clones; almost 90% are singletons. Sequences were obtained from blood. The clonotype originates from a woman in her fifties or sixties in good health.

The CDR3 DNA reads TGCGCCAGCAGTACAACAGGAACTAGCACAGATACGCAGTATTTT. Translating gives CASSTTGTSTDTQYF. The chain links TRBV5-1 to TRBJ2-3; maybe TRBD1 (5 bases). CDR1 is SGHRS and CDR2 is YFSETQ in the germline V gene. This CDR3 comprises 15 residues. V lost 5 bases and J lost 0, with 13 bases in between. Together with reference TRBV5-1 and TRBJ2-3, the CDR3 gives the full variable domain: KAGVTQTPRYLIKTRGQQVTLSCSPISGHRSVSWYQQTPGQGLQFLFEYFSETQRNKGNFPGRFSGRQFSNSRSEMNVSTLELGDSALYLCASSTTGTSTDTQYFGPGTRLTVL.